This T cell receptor (beta chain) emerged from a study of blood T cells in healthy people across ages. For the study at large: The capture of about one barcoded beta molecule per two T cells was achieved by template switching.

Next came a second PCR, run for roughly 6 to 11 cycles, which used a sample-barcoded 5' primer along with a J-beta primer mix. TCRdb reprocessed the 5' RACE reads via MiXCR and lists one record per CDR3 protein. This sample has more than 450,000 distinct CDR3 sequences, with about 29% found just once. The CDR3 covers 13 residues. Deletions cut 0 bases from V and 4 bases from J, with 4 bases between. The same sample was also used in a study of T cells of mothers and their children. That source notes: All RNA that had been extracted was used for cDNA synthesis at roughly 1.6 ug per 15 ul.

The specimen was blood. The TCR was taken from a boy younger than 10 in good health. The chain carries TRBV12-3 or TRBV12-4 and TRBJ1-3; D is unresolved. DNA of the CDR3: TGTGCCAGCAGTTTAGCGAGAGGAAACACCATATATTTT. Encoded protein: CASSLARGNTIYF.